Listed here are 22 T cell receptor beta chains from one sample, sequenced in a study of blood T cell repertoires in COVID-19. Some clones are missing from TCRdb's copy, which holds only in-frame ones; the method was immunoSEQ multiplex PCR. This sample has under 450,000 clones, with 75% to 90% found just once. The material sequenced was peripheral blood. Receptor source: a woman aged 40 to 49 with COVID-19, enrolled during active disease.

The genes are TRBV9 and TRBJ1-2; 11 bases align to TRBD1. The CDR3 contains 16 residues. V shed 4 bases and J 4 bases; nucleotides not matched to a gene: 9. Germline loops: CDR1 SGDLS, CDR2 YYNGEE. CDR3 in DNA: TGTGCCAGCAGCTCATACGGACAGGGGGCTAGCTATGGCTACACCTTC. This encodes CASSSYGQGASYGYTF.

This rearrangement joins TRBV10-3 to TRBJ2-1; 9 bases match TRBD1. The germline CDR1 and CDR2 sequences are ENHRY and SYGVKD. This CDR3 has 18 amino acids. The trim removed 4 bases at V and 4 bases at J, leaving 14 bases unmatched. CDR3: CAISGPGAGDRGYNEQFF. CDR3 bases: TGTGCCATCAGTGGGCCGGGAGCCGGAGACAGGGGGTACAATGAGCAGTTCTTC.

V and J are TRBV19 and TRBJ1-5; 8 bases align to TRBD1. Germline V gives CDR1 LNHDA, CDR2 SQIVND (reference sequence). V lost 3 bases, J lost 2 bases, and 3 bases stayed unmatched. This CDR3 is 15 amino acids long. The CDR3 here is CASSISGGGNQPQHF. In nucleotides, the CDR3 is TGTGCCAGTAGTATCTCAGGGGGCGGCAATCAGCCCCAGCATTTT.

This chain links TRBV27 with TRBJ2-2; perhaps TRBD2 as D (5 bases). V was clipped by 3 bases and J by 1 base, with 9 bases between them. The CDR3 covers 15 residues. Per germline, CDR1 MNHEY and CDR2 SMNVEV (reference sequence). CDR3 sequence: CASSFAGENTGELFF. The CDR3 coding sequence is TGTGCCAGCAGTTTTGCCGGGGAGAACACCGGGGAGCTGTTTTTT.

Only one count was recorded for this clone. The chain joins TRBV11-2 to TRBJ2-5, with 8 positions matching TRBD1. The junction had 1 base not matched to a gene; V was cut back by 0 bases and J by 1 base. The CDR3 runs 15 residues. Germline CDR1 SGHAT, CDR2 FQNNGV. The CDR3 loop is CASSLDGTGQETQYF. For the CDR3, the DNA is TGTGCCAGCAGCTTAGATGGGACAGGCCAAGAGACCCAGTACTTC.

This sequence joins TRBV5-1 and TRBJ1-3, with 9 bases that match TRBD1. Germline CDR1 reads SGHRS; CDR2 reads YFSETQ. The J segment lost 3 bases and the V segment lost 4 bases, leaving 5 bases of the junction unmatched. The CDR3 consists of 15 residues. The CDR3 is CASSRDRVNGNTIYF. The CDR3 coding sequence is TGCGCCAGCAGCCGGGACAGGGTAAATGGAAACACCATATATTTT. Using reference TRBV5-1 and TRBJ1-3 for the parts outside the CDR3, the full variable domain is KAGVTQTPRYLIKTRGQQVTLSCSPISGHRSVSWYQQTPGQGLQFLFEYFSETQRNKGNFPGRFSGRQFSNSRSEMNVSTLELGDSALYLCASSRDRVNGNTIYFGEGSWLTVV.

The chain employs TRBV18 and TRBJ1-4, with a weak D call TRBD1 (5 bases). V was trimmed by 6 bases and J by 5 bases, leaving 16 bases between them. Per the germline V gene, CDR1 is KGHSH and CDR2 is LQKENI. CDR3 size: 15 residues. The CDR3 DNA sequence: TGTGCCAGCTCCCCCTCCCAGGGCCCAAATGAAAAACTGTTTTTT. This gives the protein CASSPSQGPNEKLFF.

The rearrangement uses TRBV15 and TRBJ2-3; the match to TRBD2 covers 13 bases. V was pared by 5 bases and J by 3 bases, with 2 bases of the junction left unmatched. Germline values: CDR1 LNHNV, CDR2 YYDKDF (reference sequence). This CDR3 spans 15 amino acids. CDR3 sequence (DNA): TGTGCCACCAGCGAGGGACTAGCGGGAACAGATACGCAGTATTTT. Translation: CATSEGLAGTDTQYF.

The V call is TRBV5-8, the J call TRBJ1-6; no clear D. CDR1 is SGHTS, CDR2 YDEGEE, per germline. Trimming cost V 4 bases and J 9 bases, with 17 bases left between them. This CDR3 comprises 15 residues. As DNA, the CDR3 is TGTGCCAGCAGCATTGCTCCCGACGGGGTTTCACCCCTCCACTTT. This gives the protein CASSIAPDGVSPLHF.

The CDR3 region is CASSAGDNSPLHF. The CDR3 DNA reads TGTGCCAGCTCAGCAGGGGATAATTCACCCCTCCACTTT. The J gene is TRBJ1-6, the V gene TRBV18, with a tentative D call TRBD1 (6 bases). CDR3 size: 13 residues. The germline V gene encodes CDR1 KGHSH and CDR2 LQKENI. Trimming removed 5 bases at V and 5 bases at J, with 7 bases between.

In DNA, the CDR3 is TGTGCCAGCAGCTTGGGACTCAACTCTGGAAACACCATATATTTT. Protein sequence: CASSLGLNSGNTIYF. The chain has TRBV7-8 and TRBJ1-3, with a tentative D call TRBD1 (5 bases). Germline lookup yields CDR1 SGHVS and CDR2 FQNEAQ. V lost 3 bases to trimming and J lost 0 bases, with 9 bases between them. This CDR3 contains 15 residues.

This chain uses TRBV30 with TRBJ1-2; a weak D match, TRBD1 (6 bases). Trimming removed 0 bases from V and 3 bases from J, with 17 bases in between. The CDR3 is made up of 16 amino acids. Germline loops: CDR1 GTSNPN, CDR2 SVGIG (reference sequence). As DNA, the CDR3 is TGTGCCTGGAGTGTACCGGCAGGGGCGGTTGACTATGGCTACACCTTC. It yields the protein CAWSVPAGAVDYGYTF.

The chain combines TRBV19 with TRBJ2-2, with 9 bases fitting TRBD1. This CDR3 is built from 16 residues. V was clipped by 5 bases and J by 3 bases; unmatched bases: 7. Germline CDR1 and CDR2: LNHDA and SQIVND (reference sequence). The CDR3 loop is CASSGRDREYTGELFF. DNA for the CDR3: TGTGCCAGTAGTGGCCGGGACAGGGAATACACCGGGGAGCTGTTTTTT.

The chain has TRBV7-9 and TRBJ2-5, with 9 bases fitting TRBD1. The germline gives CDR1 SEHNR, CDR2 FQNEAQ (reference sequence). J lost 2 bases, V lost 1 base, and 8 bases had no gene match. The CDR3 is 17 residues long. CDR3 coding DNA: TGTGCCAGCAGCTTAGGAAAACAGGGGGCATATCAAGAGACCCAGTACTTC. Translating gives CASSLGKQGAYQETQYF.

The chain is built from TRBV5-1 and TRBJ1-1; TRBD1 aligns across 9 bases. Germline CDR1 is SGHRS and CDR2 is YFSETQ. The trim removed 2 bases at V and 3 bases at J, leaving 5 bases unmatched. This CDR3 spans 15 amino acids. The CDR3 spells CASSLGQGRYTEAFF. DNA of the CDR3: TGCGCCAGCAGCTTAGGACAGGGGCGGTACACTGAAGCTTTCTTT.

The gene calls are TRBV28 and TRBJ1-3; perhaps TRBD1 as D (5 bases). The germline V and J ends were trimmed by 4 bases and 4 bases, with 5 bases remaining between them. The CDR3 contains 12 residues. CDR1 is MDHEN and CDR2 is SYDVKM in the germline V gene. CDR3 bases: TGTGCCAGCAGTTGGGGCGGAAACACCATATATTTT. This gives the protein CASSWGGNTIYF. Together with reference TRBV28 and TRBJ1-3, the CDR3 gives the full variable domain: DVKVTQSSRYLVKRTGEKVFLECVQDMDHENMFWYRQDPGLGLRLIYFSYDVKMKEKGDIPEGYSVSREKKERFSLILESASTNQTSMYLCASSWGGNTIYFGEGSWLTVV.

J is TRBJ2-1 and V is TRBV11-1; D is ambiguous. Germline values: CDR1 SGHAT, CDR2 FQDESV (reference sequence). V was cut by 6 bases and J by 6 bases, with 9 bases left in between. The CDR3 covers 12 residues. The CDR3: CASSSSINEQFF. CDR3 nucleotide sequence: TGTGCCAGCAGTTCATCAATCAATGAGCAGTTCTTC.

The chain combines TRBV7-2 with TRBJ1-4, with TRBD1 as a possible D gene (6 bases). Germline lookup yields CDR1 SGHTA and CDR2 FQGNSA. The germline V and J ends were trimmed by 2 bases and 5 bases, with 15 bases remaining between them. The CDR3 contains 16 residues. Written as DNA, the CDR3 is TGTGCCAGCAGCTTACGAGGGCGGCAGGGGAATGAAAAACTGTTTTTT. Its protein product is CASSLRGRQGNEKLFF.

This chain links TRBV6-1 with TRBJ1-1; 7 bases line up with TRBD1. Trimming cost V 2 bases and J 6 bases; bases outside gene matches: 6. CDR1 MNHNS and CDR2 SASEGT come from the germline V gene. The CDR3 sequence is 14 residues long. CDR3 sequence: CASSERQGIAEAFF. Here the CDR3 DNA reads TGTGCCAGCAGTGAAAGACAGGGAATTGCTGAAGCTTTCTTT.

The chain couples TRBV6-2 or TRBV6-3 to TRBJ2-3; D uncertain. The germline V gene encodes CDR1 MNHEY and CDR2 SVGEGT. The CDR3 extends over 14 amino acids. V dropped 1 base and J dropped 5 bases, with 10 bases sitting between them. The CDR3 protein is CASSYLAEKDTQYF. The CDR3 DNA follows: TGTGCCAGCAGTTACTTGGCGGAGAAAGATACGCAGTATTTT.

Comment on this clone: Distinct nucleotide sequences in the sample also encode this CDR3. The CDR3 spells CASSTPGQLNTGELFF. For the CDR3, the DNA is TGTGCCAGTAGTACTCCGGGACAACTCAACACCGGGGAGCTGTTTTTT. The chain is built from TRBV19 and TRBJ2-2, with D possibly being TRBD1 (6 bases). CDR3 length equals 16 residues. The V gene's germline CDR1 is LNHDA and CDR2 SQIVND (reference sequence). V lost 4 bases and J lost 2, with 14 bases in between. Full variable domain (rest looked up from reference TRBV19 and TRBJ2-2): DGGITQSPKYLFRKEGQNVTLSCEQNLNHDAMYWYRQDPGQGLRLIYYSQIVNDFQKGDIAEGYSVSREKKESFPLTVTSAQKNPTAFYLCASSTPGQLNTGELFFGEGSRLTVL.

The V and J genes are TRBV18 and TRBJ2-5, with D maybe TRBD2 (6 bases). This CDR3 comprises 14 residues. Germline CDR1 and CDR2: KGHSH and LQKENI. Trimming shortened V by 5 bases and J by 5 bases, and 15 bases separated the two germline ends. The CDR3 sequence is CASSSREEGETQYF. Written as DNA, the CDR3 is TGTGCCAGCTCATCTAGAGAGGAGGGGGAGACCCAGTACTTC.